This TCR beta chain was sequenced in a study of blood T cell repertoires in COVID-19. Study background: Nucleic acid was either cDNA or gDNA, and it came from T cells, B-cell-depleted T cells, or PBMCs.

Original handling: Reference gene primer amplification in the assay estimated nucleated cell counts. Assay used: immunoSEQ multiplex PCR; TCRdb lists only in-frame clones, some missing. The DNA gave D and trimming, while V, J and clone size come from that table. The data contain around 40,000 clones, about 87% of them seen just once; the ten biggest clones take up roughly 3.8%. The V and J ends lost 4 bases and 0 bases respectively, with 19 bases between them. Germline CDR1 reads SGHRS; CDR2 reads YFSETQ. The CDR3 has 17 residues. J is TRBJ1-2 and V is TRBV5-1; D perhaps matches TRBD1 (5 bases). The origin of this receptor is a man aged 35-49 years with COVID-19, enrolled during active disease. The specimen sequenced was peripheral blood. This chain's CDR3 is CASSNGTHRLTNYGYTF. CDR3 sequence (DNA): TGCGCCAGCAGCAACGGGACTCACAGACTTACTAACTATGGCTACACCTTC.